This T cell receptor (beta chain) was obtained from a study of cytomegalovirus exposure and HLA in healthy donors. Study-level results: Upon later analysis, HLA-associated TCR beta chains proved more clonally expanded than other, equally common chains.

A multiplex PCR was run with 60 Vbeta primers and 13 Jbeta primers. Generated by immunoSEQ multiplex PCR, the TCRdb table keeps only in-frame clones and is missing some. This table holds roughly 76,000 clones, 79% found once. About this clone itself: Its antigen is undetermined.

Per the germline V gene, CDR1 is SGHRS and CDR2 is YFSETQ. This CDR3 comprises 15 residues. Trimming stripped 4 bases from V and 4 bases from J, with 15 bases between. This rearrangement joins TRBV5-1 to TRBJ1-3; D gene unclear. Sample: PBMCs. The receptor's source is a man aged 25 to 40 in good health and CMV-seronegative. CDR3 bases: TGCGCCAGCAGCCTCGCGGAGGGAGGCGGAAACACCATATATTTT. Translation gives CASSLAEGGGNTIYF.